These T cell receptor beta chains were read from a single sample in a study of Graves' ophthalmopathy and Graves' hyperthyroidism. In TCRdb, the multiplex PCR reads were re-called with MiXCR into one record per CDR3 protein. The sample lists 300,000 to 500,000 distinct CDR3 sequences; 15% were seen once. Source material: peripheral blood. These receptors were collected from a woman between 18 and 30 years old with stable Graves' hyperthyroidism. Both conserved end residues are part of each CDR3. A D gene is named only where the DNA matches it firmly. Clone size is not always given. Where it is, it says once, few, many or a class for expanded clones.

CDR3 DNA | CDR3 protein | clone size | D gene | J gene | V gene
TGTGCTAGTGGTTTGGAGTGGTTGATGGAGCAGTACTTC | CASGLEWLMEQYF | many | . | TRBJ2-7 | TRBV12-5
TGTGCCGCACAGGGCGAATCAGGGGCACCCCTCCACTTT | CAAQGESGAPLHF | many | . | TRBJ1-6 | TRBV19
TGTGCCAGCAGTGAAGCGTCCGGGGGGCGGGACTATGGCTACACCTTC | CASSEASGGRDYGYTF | many | . | TRBJ1-2 | TRBV2
TGTGCCAGCAGTGTAAGGGGGCCAAACACTGAAGCTTTCTTT | CASSVRGPNTEAFF | many | TRBD1 | TRBJ1-1 | TRBV6-1
TGTGCTAGTGGTGGTGAGGGGTACAATCAGCCCCAGCATTTT | CASGGEGYNQPQHF | many | . | TRBJ1-5 | TRBV12-5
TGCAGTGCTAGAACGGCGGTTTCCTACGATCAGTACTTC | CSARTAVSYDQYF | . | . | TRBJ2-7 | TRBV20-1
TGTGCCAGCAGCTTAGCGGGACAGGGGGCTCAGAACACTGAAGCTTTCTTT | CASSLAGQGAQNTEAFF | many | TRBD1 | TRBJ1-1 | TRBV7-2
TGTGCCAGCCGGACAGACAAAGGCTATGGCTACACCTTC | CASRTDKGYGYTF | many | . | TRBJ1-2 | TRBV19
TGTGCCAGTAGTATTTGGGAGACAGCCTCCAGGACTGAAGCTTTCTTT | CASSIWETASRTEAFF | many | . | TRBJ1-1 | TRBV19
TGTGCCAGCTGGGGTGGGGGTTCGGGACAAGAGACCCAGTACTTC | CASWGGGSGQETQYF | many | . | TRBJ2-5 | TRBV27
TGTGCCAGCAGTACGACTAGCGGGGGGGCGTACCAAGAGACCCAGTACTTC | CASSTTSGGAYQETQYF | . | TRBD2 | TRBJ2-5 | TRBV28
TGCGCCAGCAGCCTGCGGCTAAGGGGCTACGAGCAGTACTTC | CASSLRLRGYEQYF | many | . | TRBJ2-7 | TRBV5-1
TGTGCCAGCAGTGAAGAGGACAGGTCGGGCTATGGCTACACCTTC | CASSEEDRSGYGYTF | many | TRBD1 | TRBJ1-2 | TRBV6-1
TGTGCCAGCAGCTTGGGGGACAGGGGTGGTCAGCCCCAGCATTTT | CASSLGDRGGQPQHF | few | TRBD1 | TRBJ1-5 | TRBV11-2
TGTGCCAGCTCACCACTTCTCTCACCCGACACTGAAGCTTTCTTT | CASSPLLSPDTEAFF | few | . | TRBJ1-1 | TRBV18
TGTGCCAGCAGACCACAGGGAAAGGGCAATCAGCCCCAGCATTTT | CASRPQGKGNQPQHF | many | . | TRBJ1-5 | TRBV2
TGCAGTGTGTCGACGGGCAATCAGCCCCAGCATTTT | CSVSTGNQPQHF | many | . | TRBJ1-5 | TRBV20-1
TGTGCCAGCAGCTTAGGCAGTGCGGGGACCCAGTACTTC | CASSLGSAGTQYF | many | . | TRBJ2-5 | TRBV13
TGTGCCACCAGTGATCCAACCGACGGAGCGAACACCGGGGAGCTGTTTTTT | CATSDPTDGANTGELFF | many | . | TRBJ2-2 | TRBV24-1
TGTGCCAGCAGTAGCCGGGACAGGGGAAGGTACGAGCAGTACTTC | CASSSRDRGRYEQYF | many | TRBD1 | TRBJ2-7 | TRBV6-5
TGTGCCAGCAGCTTAGAAAGGACAGGAATCGGGGAGCTGTTTTTT | CASSLERTGIGELFF | many | TRBD1 | TRBJ2-2 | TRBV7-3
TGTGCCAGCAGTTTCCGACAGGATGGCTACACCTTC | CASSFRQDGYTF | many | . | TRBJ1-2 | TRBV12-3/TRBV12-4
TGCAGTGCTCTTACGTCCGGGGGGAGGTATGGCTACACCTTC | CSALTSGGRYGYTF | many | . | TRBJ1-2 | TRBV20-1
TGTGCCAGCAGTTTTAAGGGAGATTCACCCCTCCACTTT | CASSFKGDSPLHF | many | . | TRBJ1-6 | TRBV12-3/TRBV12-4
TGTGCCAGCAGTAATACTAGCGGTATCACCTACGAGCAGTACTTC | CASSNTSGITYEQYF | many | TRBD2 | TRBJ2-7 | TRBV12-3/TRBV12-4
TGCGCCAGCAGCCAAGTGGAGGGCAGGGAGGTTGAAGCTTTCTTT | CASSQVEGREVEAFF | . | . | TRBJ1-1 | TRBV4-1
TGTGCCAGCCGACTGATCGACTGGCCATATGGCTACACCTTC | CASRLIDWPYGYTF | few | . | TRBJ1-2 | TRBV7-2
TGTGCCAGCTCACCACGGGGACTAGCGGGAGGCAACGAGCAGTACTTC | CASSPRGLAGGNEQYF | many | TRBD2 | TRBJ2-7 | TRBV18
TGTGCCACCAGTGATTCACTAGATCTCCAAGAGACCCAGTACTTC | CATSDSLDLQETQYF | many | . | TRBJ2-5 | TRBV24-1
TGTGCCAGCAGTTACTCGGGGGCGAGGCGCGAGACCCAGTACTTC | CASSYSGARRETQYF | . | . | TRBJ2-5 | TRBV6-5
TGTGCCAGCAGTGGAAGCGGTCAAGAGACCCAGTACTTC | CASSGSGQETQYF | many | . | TRBJ2-5 | TRBV2
TGTGCCAGTAGTGTACAGGGGCTCTACGAGCAGTACTTC | CASSVQGLYEQYF | few | TRBD1 | TRBJ2-7 | TRBV19
TGTGCCAGCAGCCCAGTGGGGGGCTTGAGCCTTAACTATGGCTACACCTTC | CASSPVGGLSLNYGYTF | many | . | TRBJ1-2 | TRBV27
TGTGCCAGCAGTTACTCGACGGCAGGGGGACAGCCCCAGCATTTT | CASSYSTAGGQPQHF | . | TRBD1 | TRBJ1-5 | TRBV6-5
TGTGCCAGCAGTTTGTTTGGATTGACCTCCTACGAGCAGTACTTC | CASSLFGLTSYEQYF | many | . | TRBJ2-7 | TRBV27
TGTGCCAGCAGTCTAATGCTGGGATACATGAACACTGAAGCTTTCTTT | CASSLMLGYMNTEAFF | many | . | TRBJ1-1 | TRBV12-3/TRBV12-4
TGTGCCAGCAGTTCCCGGGGGCCGGGGCGGGGGACCCAGTACTTC | CASSSRGPGRGTQYF | many | . | TRBJ2-5 | TRBV12-3/TRBV12-4
TGTGCCACCTCGAACGGGGGGCGAGCTGAAGCTTTCTTT | CATSNGGRAEAFF | . | . | TRBJ1-1 | TRBV28
TGTGCCAGCAGTCTTTTACAGGGGCCGAAGGAGACCCAGTACTTC | CASSLLQGPKETQYF | many | TRBD1 | TRBJ2-5 | TRBV12-3/TRBV12-4
TGTGCCAGTAGCTTGGGCGGGAACCCCTACGAGCAGTACTTC | CASSLGGNPYEQYF | once | . | TRBJ2-7 | TRBV7-2
TGCAGTGCTCCGCCCGCGGGGGGGTTAGAGACCCAGTACTTC | CSAPPAGGLETQYF | many | TRBD2 | TRBJ2-5 | TRBV20-1
TGTGCCAGCAGCTTATCTTTCGACACATATGGCTACACCTTC | CASSLSFDTYGYTF | many | . | TRBJ1-2 | TRBV27
TGTGCCAGCAGCGTAGATCCGCGCCCCGGGGTTACCTACGAGCAGTACTTC | CASSVDPRPGVTYEQYF | many | . | TRBJ2-7 | TRBV9
TGTGCCAGCAGCGATGCTTTGGTCTTGGGGACACTTGGCTACACCTTC | CASSDALVLGTLGYTF | many | . | TRBJ1-2 | TRBV11-1
TGTGCCACCAGTGATACTAGGGCTCCGGAAGAGACCCAGTACTTC | CATSDTRAPEETQYF | many | . | TRBJ2-5 | TRBV24-1